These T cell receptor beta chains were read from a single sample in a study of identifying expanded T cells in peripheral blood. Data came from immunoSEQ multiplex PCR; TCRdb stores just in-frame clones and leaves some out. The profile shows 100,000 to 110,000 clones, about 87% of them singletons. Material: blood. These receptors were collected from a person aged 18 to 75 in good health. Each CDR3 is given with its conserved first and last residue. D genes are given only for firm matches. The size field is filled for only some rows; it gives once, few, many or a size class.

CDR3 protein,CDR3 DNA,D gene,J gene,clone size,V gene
CASSMTGPNNSPLHF,TGTGCCAGCAGCATGACAGGGCCGAATAATTCACCCCTCCACTTT,TRBD1,TRBJ1-6,-,TRBV27
CASSARTKNSPLHF,TGTGCCAGCAGTGCCAGGACAAAAAATTCACCCCTCCACTTT,-,TRBJ1-6,-,TRBV2
CASSLAGGVAADNSPLHF,TGTGCCAGCAGCTTAGCCGGGGGGGTGGCGGCGGATAATTCACCCCTCCACTTT,-,TRBJ1-6,-,TRBV11-2
CASSFRQGGEKLFF,TGTGCCAGCAGCTTTCGGCAGGGAGGGGAAAAACTGTTTTTT,-,TRBJ1-4,-,TRBV7-9
CASIGGVTHEQYF,TGTGCCAGCATCGGAGGAGTTACCCACGAGCAGTACTTC,-,TRBJ2-7,-,TRBV2
CASSTTGKANYGYTF,TGTGCCAGCAGTACGACCGGTAAAGCTAACTATGGCTACACCTTC,-,TRBJ1-2,few,TRBV6-6
CASSSSARENSGANVLTF,TGTGCCAGCAGCAGTAGTGCCAGGGAAAACTCTGGGGCCAACGTCCTGACTTTC,-,TRBJ2-6,-,TRBV9
CASSFDRVTYNEQFF,TGTGCCAGCAGTTTCGACAGGGTCACCTACAATGAGCAGTTCTTC,TRBD1,TRBJ2-1,-,TRBV5-4
CASSGPGLSSGNTIYF,TGTGCCAGCAGTGGTCCAGGCCTGAGCTCTGGAAACACCATATATTTT,-,TRBJ1-3,-,TRBV2
CAWRNLVTGAQYF,TGTGCCTGGAGAAATCTAGTCACAGGAGCGCAGTATTTT,-,TRBJ2-3,-,TRBV30
CASSSLAGETYNEQFF,TGCGCCAGCAGCAGCCTGGCGGGTGAGACCTACAATGAGCAGTTCTTC,-,TRBJ2-1,-,TRBV5-1
CASSLNREINGYTF,TGTGCCAGCAGCCTTAACCGGGAAATTAATGGCTACACCTTC,-,TRBJ1-2,-,TRBV14
CSVVRAGGSGELFF,TGCAGCGTTGTTCGGGCAGGGGGTAGCGGGGAGCTGTTTTTT,TRBD1,TRBJ2-2,-,TRBV29-1
CASSPAGTGVNQPQHF,TGTGCCAGCAGCCCGGCGGGGACAGGGGTAAATCAGCCCCAGCATTTT,TRBD1,TRBJ1-5,-,TRBV7-8
CASSDRRAGEKLFF,TGCGCCAGCAGTGATCGCAGGGCCGGGGAAAAACTGTTTTTT,-,TRBJ1-4,-,TRBV10-2
CASGNGEETQYF,TGTGCTAGTGGTAACGGAGAGGAGACCCAGTACTTC,-,TRBJ2-5,-,TRBV12-5
CASSFQPPGGTEAFF,TGCGCCAGCAGCTTCCAGCCGCCCGGTGGCACTGAAGCTTTCTTT,-,TRBJ1-1,-,TRBV5-1
CASSSDRGSQWDEQYF,TGTGCCAGCAGCTCCGACAGGGGGTCTCAGTGGGACGAGCAGTACTTC,TRBD1,TRBJ2-7,few,TRBV5-4
CASSYYQGQPQHF,TGTGCCAGCAGTTACTACCAAGGCCAGCCCCAGCATTTT,-,TRBJ1-5,-,TRBV6-6
CASSFVGTGNTIYF,TGTGCCAGCAGCTTTGTAGGGACAGGAAACACCATATATTTT,-,TRBJ1-3,-,TRBV5-6
CASSQRGLAAYNEQFF,TGTGCCAGCAGCCAAAGGGGACTAGCGGCTTACAATGAGCAGTTCTTC,TRBD2,TRBJ2-1,-,TRBV5-6
CASSLGYRATEAFF,TGTGCCAGCAGCTTGGGGTACAGGGCCACTGAAGCTTTCTTT,-,TRBJ1-1,-,TRBV5-8
CASRAQGFQPQHF,TGTGCCAGCAGGGCACAGGGGTTTCAGCCCCAGCATTTT,TRBD1,TRBJ1-5,-,TRBV2
CASSLTGGTSPLHF,TGTGCCAGCAGCCTGACGGGGGGAACTTCACCCCTCCACTTT,-,TRBJ1-6,medium-sized,TRBV7-9
CASSPGTSGPVYNEQFF,TGTGCCAGCAGTCCCGGGACTAGCGGCCCGGTCTACAATGAGCAGTTCTTC,TRBD2,TRBJ2-1,-,TRBV7-2
CATSAQGEVTGELFF,TGTGCCACCAGCGCACAGGGGGAGGTGACCGGGGAGCTGTTTTTT,TRBD1,TRBJ2-2,-,TRBV15
CASSEGTRINYGYTF,TGTGCCAGCAGTGAAGGGACACGGATTAACTATGGCTACACCTTC,-,TRBJ1-2,-,TRBV6-1
CASSFRQGAEAFF,TGTGCCAGCAGTTTTAGACAGGGGGCTGAAGCTTTCTTT,TRBD1,TRBJ1-1,-,TRBV27
CASSPLGVEQFF,TGTGCCAGCAGCCCCCTCGGTGTTGAGCAGTTCTTC,-,TRBJ2-1,few,TRBV7-9
CASSLKRIGVGGEQYF,TGTGCCAGCAGCTTAAAACGTATAGGCGTCGGGGGCGAGCAGTACTTC,-,TRBJ2-7,-,TRBV7-9